Following are 31 T cell receptor beta chains from one sample sequenced in a study of read filtering for tumor transcriptome and immune sequencing. From approximately 400 ng of RNA, a library with molecular barcoded alpha/delta and beta/gamma adaptors was made. MiXCR was run by TCRdb on the reads, yielding one entry per CDR3 protein. The sample includes 90,000 or so distinct CDR3 sequences, under 25% of them seen just once. Material for sequencing was a population of CD138-negative cells sorted from bone marrow. The receptor set was obtained from a donor aged 40 or over with multiple myeloma.

As regards this clonotype: A much larger clone sits a single nucleotide away, making a read error possible. The chain couples TRBV20-1 to TRBJ1-4; maybe TRBD1 (6 bases). Germline V CDR1 and CDR2: DFQATT, SNEGSKA (reference sequence). Trimming left V 5 bases short and J 4 bases short, with 11 bases between. The CDR3 is 13 amino acids. The DNA for the CDR3 is TGCAGTGCTCAGGACAGTAGTAATGAAAAACTGTTTTTT. This sequence encodes CSAQDSSNEKLFF.

The gene calls are TRBV7-2 and TRBJ2-5; the D call may be TRBD1 or TRBD2 (5 bases each). V lost 4 bases to trimming and J lost 4 bases, with 13 bases between them. The CDR3 runs to 14 residues. Germline CDR1 and CDR2: SGHTA and FQGNSA. The CDR3 sequence is CASSSPAGAETQYF. The CDR3 nucleotides are TGTGCCAGCAGCTCACCCGCCGGGGCAGAGACCCAGTACTTC.

This clonotype was recorded at least ten times. The rearrangement links TRBV20-1 to TRBJ2-3; D remains ambiguous. This CDR3 region has 14 residues. Germline V gene lookup returns CDR1 DFQATT and CDR2 SNEGSKA (reference sequence). Between the trimmed V and J ends, which lost 0 bases and 5 bases, there was a span of 12 bases. For the CDR3, the DNA is TGCAGTGCTAGAGACGGGTTCAGGATAGATACGCAGTATTTT. Amino acid sequence: CSARDGFRIDTQYF.

This clonotype was observed at least ten times. The chain links TRBV5-1 to TRBJ2-7; a possible D gene is TRBD2 (6 bases). Trimming removed 4 bases at V and 2 bases at J, with 13 bases between. The CDR3 contains 14 residues. Germline V CDR1 and CDR2: SGHRS, YFSETQ. Written as DNA, the CDR3 is TGCGCCAGCAGCCGGGACTCCGGACCCTACGAGCAGTACTTC. Translating it yields CASSRDSGPYEQYF.

Of note for this clonotype: One end of the junction does not line up with germline, which may come from a read error. The chain combines TRBV5-1 with TRBJ1-1, with D possibly TRBD1 on 5 matching bases. Germline CDR1 SGHRS, CDR2 YFSETQ. The length of the CDR3 is 13 residues. In DNA, the CDR3 is TGCGCCAGCAGCGCCGGACAAAACACTGAAGCTCTCTTT. It specifies CASSAGQNTEALF. The whole variable domain, remainder taken from reference TRBV5-1 and TRBJ1-1, is KAGVTQTPRYLIKTRGQQVTLSCSPISGHRSVSWYQQTPGQGLQFLFEYFSETQRNKGNFPGRFSGRQFSNSRSEMNVSTLELGDSALYLCASSAGQNTEALFGQGTRLTVV.

This clonotype was detected ten times or more. The V call is TRBV4-1, the J call TRBJ1-5, with D perhaps TRBD1 (5 bases). From germline, CDR1 is MGHRA and CDR2 YSYEKL. The V gene lost 1 base and the J gene lost 6 bases, with 13 bases spanning the gap. The CDR3 runs to 15 residues. The CDR3 here is CASSQAAGTGQPQHF. CDR3 nucleotide sequence: TGCGCCAGCAGCCAAGCGGCCGGGACTGGTCAGCCCCAGCATTTT.

Details on this clonotype: This may arise from a read error, as a much more abundant clone is one base away. No conserved phenylalanine or tryptophan is present at the end of the CDR3, so a read error is the likely explanation. CDR3 protein: CASGESFNEKLFL. For the CDR3, the DNA is TGTGCCAGCGGGGAGTCTTTTAATGAAAAACTGTTTTTA. The genes are TRBV28 and TRBJ1-4; the D is unclear. Germline assignment: CDR1 MDHEN and CDR2 SYDVKM. With 8 bases removed from V and 4 bases from J, the gap between germline ends came to 11 bases. This CDR3 is 13 amino acids long.

This clonotype has just a few counts. The chain couples TRBV6-2 or TRBV6-3 to TRBJ2-5, with D possibly matching TRBD1 (6 bases). CDR1 is MNHEY, CDR2 SVGEGT, per germline. The CDR3 is made up of 15 amino acids. The V end was cut by 2 bases, the J end by 2 bases, with 12 bases between. The CDR3 protein is CASSYVGHSQETQYF. DNA for the CDR3: TGTGCCAGCAGTTACGTGGGACACTCGCAAGAGACCCAGTACTTC.

On this clonotype: Given a much more abundant clone one base away, this may be a read error. The genes are TRBV2 and TRBJ2-2; D may be TRBD2 (5 bases). V was clipped by 5 bases and J by 3 bases, with 10 bases between them. Germline loops: CDR1 SNHLY, CDR2 FYNNEI. There are 14 residues in the CDR3. CDR3 loop: CASSHTRDTGELFF. Here the CDR3 DNA reads TGTGCCAGCAGTCACACTAGGGACACCGGGGAGCTGTTTTTT.

This clonotype was seen ten or more times. In DNA form, the CDR3 reads TGTGCCAGCAGCCCCGGGACCGTCTATGGCTACACCTTC. Its translation: CASSPGTVYGYTF. The chain employs TRBV12-3 or TRBV12-4 and TRBJ1-2; perhaps TRBD1 as D (5 bases). There are 13 residues in the CDR3. The germline V and J ends were trimmed by 6 bases and 4 bases, with 12 bases remaining between them.

By sample share, this clonotype is medium-sized. V is TRBV12-3 or TRBV12-4 and J is TRBJ2-7; D gene ambiguous. The CDR3 has 12 residues. Trimming took off 6 bases at V and 6 bases at J, with 12 bases between the two ends. This CDR3 reads CASRDPGLEQYF. In nucleotides, the CDR3 is TGTGCCAGCAGGGACCCTGGGCTCGAGCAGTACTTC.

Details on this clonotype: With a much larger clone just one base away, this may be a read error. This chain joins TRBV2 and TRBJ1-1, with 8 bases fitting TRBD1. The germline V gene has CDR1 SNHLY and CDR2 FYNNEI. V trimming: 6 bases; J trimming: 5 bases; junction bases outside the gene matches: 5. The CDR3 extends over 13 amino acids. For the CDR3, the DNA is TGTGCCAGCAGGGGGACAGGTCGGACTGAAGCTTTCTTT. Residues: CASRGTGRTEAFF.

This clonotype was counted at least ten times. The V call is TRBV5-1, the J call TRBJ2-7; 7 bases agree with TRBD1. The CDR3 is 15 amino acids. CDR1 is SGHRS and CDR2 is YFSETQ in the germline V gene. V lost 4 bases, J lost 4 bases, and 11 bases stayed unmatched. The CDR3 spells CASSPDHRGLYEQYF. Here the CDR3 DNA reads TGCGCCAGCAGCCCGGACCACAGGGGTCTTTACGAGCAGTACTTC.

A remark on this clonotype: A much larger clone is a single base away; this may be a read error. The CDR3 loop reads CASSDLRGGDTDTQYF. The DNA for the CDR3 is TGTGCCTCCAGTGATTTGCGGGGGGGAGATACAGATACGCAGTATTTT. The rearrangement uses TRBV24-1 and TRBJ2-3, with 9 bases matching TRBD2. Germline CDR1 reads KGHDR; CDR2 reads SFDVKD. The CDR3 runs to 16 residues.

This clonotype was seen many times. The gene calls are TRBV7-9 and TRBJ2-1; 9 bases are a match to TRBD2. V shed 2 bases, J shed 4 bases, and the junction held 6 bases outside the gene matches. Germline-derived CDR1 and CDR2 are SEHNR and FQNEAQ (reference sequence). The CDR3 length is 16 residues. The CDR3 loop reads CASSLYSSGAYNEQFF. Written as DNA, the CDR3 is TGTGCCAGCAGCTTATACTCTAGCGGGGCGTACAATGAGCAGTTCTTC.

This clonotype was counted at least ten times. J is TRBJ2-7 and V is TRBV19, with D perhaps assigned TRBD1 or TRBD2 (5 bases each). This CDR3 spans 14 amino acids. Trimming removed 3 bases at V and 1 base at J, with 10 bases between. The germline V gene encodes CDR1 LNHDA and CDR2 SQIVND (reference sequence). The CDR3: CASSIRDGSYEQYF. In DNA, the CDR3 is TGTGCCAGTAGTATCCGGGACGGGTCCTACGAGCAGTACTTC.

This clonotype was detected ten times or more. V gene TRBV19 combines with J gene TRBJ1-2, with a tentative D call TRBD1 (5 bases). V dropped 7 bases and J dropped 6 bases, with 15 bases sitting between them. Per germline, CDR1 LNHDA and CDR2 SQIVND (reference sequence). The CDR3 is 13 residues long. The CDR3 is CASKNRGYDGYTF. Here the CDR3 DNA reads TGTGCCAGTAAGAACCGGGGGTACGATGGCTACACCTTC.

In its sample, this clonotype was seen many times. J is TRBJ2-1 and V is TRBV29-1, with unresolved D. The V end lost 4 bases, the J end lost 1 base, and 5 bases lay between the germline ends. In germline, CDR1 is SQVTM, CDR2 ANQGSEA. CDR3 length equals 12 residues. This CDR3 is CSVGLSYNEQFF. In nucleotides, the CDR3 is TGCAGCGTTGGACTTTCCTACAATGAGCAGTTCTTC.

This clonotype was seen repeatedly, ten times or more. The rearrangement links TRBV5-1 to TRBJ1-2; no clear D gene. Germline values: CDR1 SGHRS, CDR2 YFSETQ. The CDR3 consists of 13 residues. With 0 bases removed from V and 3 bases from J, the gap between germline ends came to 6 bases. In DNA form, the CDR3 reads TGCGCCAGCAGCTTGGTCACGGACTATGGCTACACCTTC. Translation: CASSLVTDYGYTF.

This clonotype was counted at least ten times. The chain carries TRBV28 and TRBJ2-2, with D possibly TRBD1 on 7 matching bases. Deletions cut 2 bases from V and 4 bases from J, with 11 bases between. The CDR3 consists of 15 residues. From germline, CDR1 is MDHEN and CDR2 SYDVKM. CDR3 sequence (DNA): TGTGCCAGCAGTTTAGGAGGGGGCGGCACCGGGGAGCTGTTTTTT. It yields the protein CASSLGGGGTGELFF.

A few counts support this clonotype. J is TRBJ2-1 and V is TRBV28; 12 bases are a match to TRBD2. This CDR3 spans 17 amino acids. Germline CDR1 MDHEN, CDR2 SYDVKM. V lost 2 bases and J lost 8; bases outside the gene matches: 10. The CDR3 protein is CASSLGASGGAIDEQFF. DNA for the CDR3: TGTGCCAGCAGTTTAGGGGCTAGCGGGGGGGCCATCGATGAGCAGTTCTTC.

The V gene is TRBV18, the J gene TRBJ1-5; D ambiguous. CDR1 and CDR2 (germline): KGHSH, LQKENI. Trimming removed 4 bases from V and 5 bases from J, with 9 bases in between. The CDR3 is made up of 13 amino acids. The CDR3 loop is CASSLASDQPQHF. CDR3 DNA sequence: TGTGCCAGCTCACTTGCGTCGGATCAGCCCCAGCATTTT.

This clonotype was recorded many times. The CDR3 region is CASNRDRGKTEQFF. CDR3 sequence (DNA): TGTGCCAGCAATCGGGACAGGGGAAAGACTGAGCAGTTCTTC. The chain combines TRBV6-1 with TRBJ2-1, with 10 bases aligning to TRBD1. The ends lost 7 bases at V and 9 bases at J; junction bases unmatched: 9. Looked up from germline, CDR1 is MNHNS and CDR2 is SASEGT. This CDR3 has 14 residues.

In its sample, this clonotype was seen many times. The chain couples TRBV28 to TRBJ1-4, with D unclear. The V end lost 8 bases, the J end lost 0 bases, and 4 bases lay between the germline ends. This CDR3 spans 12 amino acids. The V gene's germline CDR1 is MDHEN and CDR2 SYDVKM. The CDR3 DNA reads as TGTGCCAGCTCCACAACTAATGAAAAACTGTTTTTT. Translation: CASSTTNEKLFF.

This clonotype was seen ten or more times. This chain uses TRBV11-3 with TRBJ2-3; D remains unclear. The V and J ends lost 1 base and 4 bases respectively, with 12 bases between them. The length of the CDR3 is 15 residues. Germline V gene data show CDR1 as SGHNT and CDR2 as YENEEA. The CDR3 nucleotides are TGTGCCAGCAGCTTAGGACTCTCGCCTCCAGATACGCAGTATTTT. Translation: CASSLGLSPPDTQYF.

In this sample, this clonotype turned up once. The V and J genes are TRBV20-1 and TRBJ1-3; 7 nucleotides align to TRBD1. V dropped 6 bases and J dropped 1; count of bases not matched to a gene: 3. The CDR3 loop spans 13 amino acids. Germline V lookup: CDR1 DFQATT, CDR2 SNEGSKA (reference sequence). The CDR3 nucleotides are TGCAGTGCAGAGGACAGGTCTGGAAACACCATATATTTT. It codes for CSAEDRSGNTIYF.

This clonotype was seen more than once but under ten times. This may arise from a read error, as a much more abundant clone is one base away. This chain joins TRBV5-1 and TRBJ2-1; tentatively, D is TRBD1 or TRBD2 (5 bases each). The CDR3 spans 15 residues. Trimming took off 5 bases at V and 6 bases at J, with 18 bases between the two ends. Per germline, CDR1 SGHRS and CDR2 YFSETQ. CDR3 protein: CASSAWGSTPNEQFF. CDR3 DNA: TGCGCCAGCAGTGCGTGGGGGTCCACCCCCAATGAGCAGTTCTTC.

In this sample, this clonotype turned up a few times. V is TRBV5-1 and J is TRBJ1-1; D uncertain. Trimming shortened V by 0 bases and J by 5 bases, and 5 bases separated the two germline ends. CDR1 is SGHRS, CDR2 YFSETQ, per germline. The CDR3 covers 12 residues. The CDR3 reads CASSLDGTEAFF. The CDR3 nucleotides read TGCGCCAGCAGCTTGGATGGGACTGAAGCTTTCTTT.

This clonotype was observed many times. The rearrangement uses TRBV27 and TRBJ2-1; TRBD1 aligns across 10 bases. V gave up 6 bases and J gave up 8 bases; unmatched junction bases: 7. Germline V gene data show CDR1 as MNHEY and CDR2 as SMNVEV (reference sequence). The CDR3 sequence is 14 residues long. CDR3 loop: CASRSGTGVHEQFF. The DNA of the CDR3 is TGTGCCAGCAGATCCGGGACAGGGGTCCATGAGCAGTTCTTC.

This clonotype was seen many times. The V gene is TRBV30, the J gene TRBJ1-5, with D tentatively TRBD1 (6 bases). CDR3 length equals 13 residues. V shed 2 bases and J shed 5 bases, with 10 bases lying between them. Germline loops: CDR1 GTSNPN, CDR2 SVGIG (reference sequence). The CDR3 bases are TGTGCCTGGAGTACGGACAGCTATCAGCCCCAGCATTTT. Amino acid sequence: CAWSTDSYQPQHF. The variable domain in full, with the rest retrieved from reference TRBV30 and TRBJ1-5, is SQTIHQWPATLVQPVGSPLSLECTVEGTSNPNLYWYRQAAGRGLQLLFYSVGIGQISSEVPQNLSASRPQDRQFILSSKKLLLSDSGFYLCAWSTDSYQPQHFGDGTRLSIL.

This clonotype was seen many times. This chain links TRBV5-1 with TRBJ1-5, with D maybe TRBD1 (6 bases). The germline CDR1 and CDR2 sequences are SGHRS and YFSETQ. V lost 1 base and J 7 bases, leaving 12 bases between the germline ends. The CDR3 is 14 residues long. Here the CDR3 DNA reads TGCGCCAGCAGCTTGCAACAGGGCGGCCAGCCCCAGCATTTT. Its translation is CASSLQQGGQPQHF. Supplemented by reference TRBV5-1 and TRBJ1-5, the full variable domain reads KAGVTQTPRYLIKTRGQQVTLSCSPISGHRSVSWYQQTPGQGLQFLFEYFSETQRNKGNFPGRFSGRQFSNSRSEMNVSTLELGDSALYLCASSLQQGGQPQHFGDGTRLSIL.